The sequence of this T cell receptor (beta chain) was determined in a study of shared clonotypes between healthy human individuals (dated by TCRdb to 2020 to 2021). Study-wide context: A couple of women and a few men aged 18 to 49 years were included in the cohort. To estimate repertoire size and how much clonotypes are shared between individuals, the study performed deep sequencing of blood TCR repertoires from about five healthy adults. Per donor, leukapheresis produced somewhere between about 0.9 and 9.5 billion PBMCs. To increase sequencing depth and limit assay-specific biases, TCR repertoire library preparation and sequencing were carried out by different laboratories using diverse techniques. For each donor, CD4 naive and CD4 memory were each given three plates, CD8 naive was given two plates, and CD8 memory was given one plate.

From a lookup of the germline V gene, CDR1 and CDR2 are MGHDK and SYGVNS. From the cysteine up to the phenylalanine, the CDR3 has a length of 16 residues. Solely the CDR3 DNA is kept, with 48 bases framed from the first base. V trim: 1 base; J trim: 9 bases; unmatched bases: 14. Study-wide findings and limitations: Roughly 5% of naive CD4, 3.5% of naive CD8, 2% to 2.5% of memory CD4, and roughly 0.4% of memory CD8 clonotypes were shared across several donors. Pairwise subsampling indicated that sequencing depth was expected to affect the degree of clonotype sharing among donors. Sampling was restricted to blood, and TCR repertoires in tissues likely differ from the TCR repertoires found in blood. Because the study included only a small number of donors, the genetic and exposure-history diversity represented was limited. Incomplete sequencing was indicated by rarefaction of sorted-subset datasets, despite the large sequencing depth. Larger estimated clonotype richness was generally found for naive subsets than for memory subsets. Higher generation probabilities were observed for clonotypes shared by all four sorted-subset donors than for non-shared clonotypes.

In this sample, this clone turned up many times. Its antigen is not yet known. Base qualities are missing; no much larger clone stands one base away. Using the deep immunoSEQ assay, multiplex PCR amplified TCR CDR3 regions from genomic DNA. Extracted genomic DNA from each cell subset was spread evenly across all wells of several immunoSEQ 96-well plates, with each plate serving as a replicate. For sorted subsets, roughly 200 ng of genomic DNA, equivalent to 30,000 or so T cell genomes, went into each replicate PCR. Purified libraries were measured with a Qubit 3.0 fluorometer, size-checked on a Bioanalyzer 2100, and measured again with the KAPA Library Quantification kit. Every immunoSEQ 96-well plate was sequenced on a dedicated single-read 150-cycle Illumina NextSeq 550 flow cell. The authors processed their data as follows. The immunoSEQ output contained only junctional sequences without quality scores, so filtering could not match that applied to full-length reads. To assign V/J genes and CDR3, sequences were annotated using PyIR, a Python wrapper for IgBLAST v1.9, with IMGT germline references. Reads with weak V/J assignments (E-value above 1e-6), missing CDR3, stop codons, out-of-frame junctions, or ambiguous translated residues were removed. V3J clonotypes were defined by identical inferred V gene, J gene, and CDR3 amino acid sequence. To compute the percentage overlap between repertoires, the number of shared unique clonotypes was divided by the size of the smaller repertoire. RTK rarefaction, the Chao1 estimator, and Recon v2.1 estimates of unobserved clonotypes were used to assess repertoire richness. For all TCRbeta clonotypes obtained by the gDNA method from a handful of donors, generation probabilities were computed with OLGA. Entries here come from immuneACCESS through TCRdb and include only in-frame sequences with V and J called. Some clones fail to appear in such tables; in the studies checked, an unresolved V gene covers under half of the shortfall, and the cause of the remainder is unknown. V and J calls plus clone size are reproduced from that table; the DNA served to infer D and trimming. This sample gives about 700,000 clones in total; around 72% of them show up just once. The ten top clones hold more than 1.5% of the sample.

The donors were healthy, HIV-negative adults with no recently reported acute infections or vaccinations. Only Caucasian adults living in Nashville, Tennessee, USA were represented among the donors. CD4+ T cells were enriched through magnetic negative selection, after which naive cells were positively selected on CD45RA and the remaining negative fraction served as the memory subset. Blood was obtained by leukapheresis, after which PBMCs were separated by Ficoll-Histopaque density gradient centrifugation and cryopreserved in liquid nitrogen vapor phase. Analytical flow cytometry was used to check the purity and quantity of each magnetically sorted T cell population. Genomic DNA was isolated from every sorted fraction and measured by UV absorbance on a Nanodrop 2000c.

The chain is assembled from TRBV25-1 and TRBJ2-5, with 7 middle bases fitting TRBD1. This receptor was taken from a woman aged 25 to 39 in good health. The source material was memory CD4+ T cells sorted from blood. The meaning of the sample's cell subset or site label: CD45RA-negative fraction. The sequence in DNA is TGTGCCAGCAGTGAATTTTGGGACAGCGACCGAGGAGCCCAGTACTTC. Its coded protein is CASSEFWDSDRGAQYF. Reference TRBV25-1 and TRBJ2-5 genes cover what lies past the CDR3, so the full variable domain is EADIYQTPRYLVIGTGKKITLECSQTMGHDKMYWYQQDPGMELHLIHYSYGVNSTEKGDLSSESTVSRIRTEHFPLTLESARPSHTSQYLCASSEFWDSDRGAQYFGPGTRLLVL.